The 19 T cell receptor beta chains given below trace back to one sample, sequenced in a study of monozygotic twins with inflammatory bowel disease. No DNA is given; TCRdb re-called the 5' RACE reads and lists each CDR3 protein once. The sample table sets out over 110,000 distinct CDR3 sequences. Sequences were obtained from blood. These receptors were taken from a human donor with ulcerative colitis or Crohn's disease, or a healthy co-twin of an affected twin (not recorded which).

The genes are TRBV3-1 and TRBJ2-7; lacking DNA, the TRBD1 call made by TCRdb goes unchecked. The germline CDR1 and CDR2 sequences are LGHDT and YNNKEL (reference sequence). CDR3 length: 15 amino acids. The CDR3 loop reads CASSQPGLGLHEQYF.

The chain recombines TRBV12-3 or TRBV12-4 with TRBJ1-6; TCRdb lists TRBD1, though no DNA is available to test this call. CDR3 length: 15 residues. The CDR3 is CASSAPGQANSPLHF.

V is TRBV7-2 and J is TRBJ1-1; TCRdb's assignment of TRBD1 cannot be checked, as there is no DNA. The V gene's germline CDR1 is SGHTA and CDR2 FQGNSA. This CDR3 is 15 amino acids long. The CDR3 region is CASSYAGAMNTEAFF.

The rearrangement uses TRBV5-1 and TRBJ2-2; TCRdb lists TRBD1, though no DNA is available to test this call. The CDR3 extends over 15 amino acids. Germline-derived CDR1 and CDR2 are SGHRS and YFSETQ. The CDR3 is CASSVQTGDTGELFF.

The chain carries TRBV5-1 and TRBJ1-1; TCRdb returns TRBD1, unconfirmable since there is no DNA. CDR1 and CDR2 from the germline V gene are SGHRS and YFSETQ. The CDR3 covers 20 residues. CDR3: CASSLADRAQFSAWGTEAFF.

The rearrangement joins TRBV4-1 to TRBJ2-7; TCRdb's D call, TRBD1, is unchecked because there is no DNA. Germline loops: CDR1 MGHRA, CDR2 YSYEKL. The CDR3 has 16 residues. CDR3 amino acids: CASSPRGTGAFYEQYF.

The chain links TRBV21-1 to TRBJ1-2; no DNA is available, so the TRBD1 call from TCRdb remains unchecked. TRBV21-1 corresponds to a pseudogene. CDR3 length: 18 amino acids. CDR3 in amino acids: CASSKVGTGGAPYYGYTF.

The chain uses TRBV7-6 and TRBJ1-6. The CDR3 length is 16 residues. Per the germline V gene, CDR1 is SGHVS and CDR2 is FNYEAQ. CDR3 residues: CASSLTPGRAESPLHF.

V and J are TRBV5-1 and TRBJ1-2. The CDR3 is made up of 13 amino acids. The germline CDR1 and CDR2 sequences are SGHRS and YFSETQ. CDR3 amino acids: CASSLGYKESYTF.

V and J are TRBV18 and TRBJ2-1; TCRdb selects TRBD2, and the lack of DNA leaves this call unchecked. CDR3 size: 16 residues. In germline, CDR1 is KGHSH, CDR2 LQKENI. This CDR3 is CASSPVTSDVYNEQFF.

V gene TRBV6-5 combines with J gene TRBJ2-1. Germline loops: CDR1 MNHEY, CDR2 SVGAGI. The CDR3 is made up of 13 amino acids. CDR3 region: CASSYPRDNEQFF.

This chain connects TRBV5-1 to TRBJ2-5; TCRdb picks TRBD1, but there is no DNA to check that call. Germline CDR1 and CDR2: SGHRS and YFSETQ. This CDR3 contains 15 residues. The CDR3 spells CASSTRTGTQETQYF. Drawing the rest from reference TRBV5-1 and TRBJ2-5, the complete variable domain is KAGVTQTPRYLIKTRGQQVTLSCSPISGHRSVSWYQQTPGQGLQFLFEYFSETQRNKGNFPGRFSGRQFSNSRSEMNVSTLELGDSALYLCASSTRTGTQETQYFGPGTRLLVL.

This chain joins TRBV11-2 and TRBJ2-2; absent DNA, TCRdb's TRBD1 call cannot be checked. This CDR3 is 16 amino acids long. The V gene's germline CDR1 is SGHAT and CDR2 FQNNGV. Here the CDR3 reads CASSLGTRGYTGELFF.

The chain has TRBV15 and TRBJ2-3; TCRdb indicates TRBD1, and absent DNA this call remains unverified. The CDR3 spans 17 residues. Germline-derived CDR1 and CDR2 are LNHNV and YYDKDF (reference sequence). CDR3: CATSRDRSTGGTDTQYF.

This chain connects TRBV12-3 or TRBV12-4 to TRBJ1-2; as DNA is missing, the TRBD1 call by TCRdb cannot be tested. The CDR3 runs 13 residues. The CDR3 sequence is CASSPARESGYTF.

V and J are TRBV7-3 and TRBJ2-5; TCRdb's D gene call, TRBD1, goes unchecked for lack of DNA. The CDR3 runs 14 residues. Per the germline V gene, CDR1 is SGHTA and CDR2 is FQGTGA. The CDR3 reads CASSFGRGEETQYF.

The chain links TRBV7-2 to TRBJ2-5. This CDR3 is built from 14 residues. Germline V CDR1 and CDR2: SGHTA, FQGNSA. The CDR3 loop is CASCLATARETQYF.

The chain employs TRBV12-3 or TRBV12-4 and TRBJ2-5; TCRdb designates TRBD2, a call that cannot be tested without DNA. This CDR3 has 17 residues. This CDR3 is CASSEPGSPSGQETQYF.

V is TRBV18 and J is TRBJ2-7; TCRdb returns TRBD1, unconfirmable since there is no DNA. From germline, CDR1 is KGHSH and CDR2 LQKENI. The CDR3 sequence is 15 residues long. The CDR3 loop reads CASSLGQESSYEQYF. Supplemented by reference TRBV18 and TRBJ2-7, the full variable domain reads NAGVMQNPRHLVRRRGQEARLRCSPMKGHSHVYWYRQLPEEGLKFMVYLQKENIIDESGMPKERFSAEFPKEGPSILRIQQVVRGDSAAYFCASSLGQESSYEQYFGPGTRLTVT.